This T cell receptor beta chain was sequenced during a study of CD8 T cells in ankylosing spondylitis. Libraries of TCR beta came from quantitative 5'-RACE with molecular barcodes. TCRdb independently ran MiXCR on the 5' RACE reads; one entry per CDR3 protein. The sample contains approximately 39,000 distinct CDR3 sequences, roughly 13% of which appear only once. Study conclusions and caveats: Ankylosing spondylitis blood appeared to be characterized by a TCR beta motif of under ten highly homologous variants. Prior literature has documented some motif variants in synovial fluid and blood from reactive arthritis. Researchers reportedly found disease-linked clones significantly enriched in matched ankylosing spondylitis synovial fluid.

Germline values: CDR1 SGHDT, CDR2 YYEEEE. CDR3 length: 16 amino acids. The ends lost 4 bases at V and 2 bases at J; junction bases unmatched: 3. This clonotype showed up many times. No antigen is known for it. Sequencing was carried out using synovial fluid, either unsorted or a sorted T cell fraction (not recorded which). The TCR was taken from a male donor with ankylosing spondylitis. This chain joins TRBV5-6 and TRBJ2-1; TRBD2 agrees at 13 bases. CDR3 in DNA: TGTGCCAGCAGCCTGGGACTAGCGGGACCCTACAATGAGCAGTTCTTC. It translates to CASSLGLAGPYNEQFF.